This T cell receptor (beta chain) was identified during a study of cytomegalovirus exposure and HLA in healthy donors. Broader study findings: Later on, an analysis tied approximately 17,000 TCR beta sequences to HLA alleles at 0.05 false discovery rate. Owing to their indistinguishability, certain V segments, notably TRBV6-2 and TRBV6-3, were excluded. Reportedly, a later analysis found an Asian-associated ancestry cluster had fewer N-insertions than the approximately 670-donor mean.

Use of 60 Vbeta and 13 Jbeta primers characterized the PCR. The repertoire was sequenced with immunoSEQ multiplex PCR; TCRdb's copy has only in-frame clones and lacks some. The sample lists 130,000 to 150,000 clones; 75% to 85% were seen once. V was clipped by 7 bases and J by 4 bases; unmatched bases: 9. Germline values: CDR1 SGHVS, CDR2 FNYEAQ. This CDR3 region has 16 residues. This clone was seen more than once but under ten times. Antigen specificity is unknown. The sequence was collected from a woman aged 18-29 years in good health and CMV-seropositive. Sequenced: PBMCs. The chain is built from TRBV7-6 and TRBJ2-3, with 12 nucleotides matching TRBD1. DNA of the CDR3: TGTGCCAGCACCCTGGGACAGGGGGCGGAGGCAGATACGCAGTATTTT. Its translation: CASTLGQGAEADTQYF.